This T cell receptor beta chain derives from a study of cytomegalovirus exposure and HLA in healthy donors. The CDR3 is 11 residues long. Between the trimmed V and J ends, which lost 5 bases and 5 bases, there was a span of 7 bases. Germline assignment: CDR1 SEHNR and CDR2 FQNEAQ (reference sequence). This PCR relied on a set of 60 Vbeta primers and 13 Jbeta primers. Libraries were prepared by immunoSEQ multiplex PCR; TCRdb keeps only in-frame clonotypes and omits some of them. This sample carries approximately 190,000 clones, 81% of them seen once, and the ten largest clones take 3% to 4.5%. General study findings and limits: The dataset shows that most TCR sequences were rare, while some public TCRs occurred in many donors. For TCR beta chains, V- and J-gene trimming was later linked to a missense DCLRE1C variant.

As concerns this clone: Antigen specificity is unknown.

The material sequenced was PBMCs. This TCR was recovered from a man in his forties or fifties in good health and CMV-seronegative. The chain employs TRBV7-9 and TRBJ2-7; TRBD2 is a possible D gene (5 bases). CDR3 coding DNA: TGTGCCAGCAGCCTCGGGAACGAGCAGTACTTC. Translated, it gives CASSLGNEQYF.